This TCR beta chain was sequenced in a study of post-analysis software for immune sequencing data. General observations from the study: TRBV5-6, TRBV5-1 and TRBV20-1 were among several TRBV segments more frequent in patients than controls.

Germline CDR1 reads SQVTM; CDR2 reads ANQGSEA. This CDR3 is 14 amino acids long. With 7 bases clipped from V and 2 bases from J, the junction kept 6 bases outside the gene matches. cDNA libraries of TCR beta carried unique molecular identifiers. TCRdb fed the PCR reads into MiXCR, producing one record per CDR3 protein. The sample consists of about 820,000 distinct CDR3 sequences, roughly 58% of them appearing once. There are a few counts of this clonotype. The target antigen is unknown. What was sequenced was blood. The origin of this receptor is a girl under 18 with multiple sclerosis. The chain uses TRBV29-1 and TRBJ2-3, with 10 bases aligning to TRBD2. In nucleotides, the CDR3 is TGCAGCGCTAGCGGGAGACCCGTCACAGATACGCAGTATTTT. This codes for CSASGRPVTDTQYF.